This T cell receptor (beta chain) was sequenced during a study of T cells in localized non-small cell lung cancer. Study outcomes and limitations: Within adjacent lung there appeared a median roughly 60 of the top 100 tumor clones. Compared with tumor, uninvolved adjacent lung displayed greater T cell clonality, ranking highest overall.

Some clones are missing from TCRdb's copy, which holds only in-frame ones; the method was immunoSEQ multiplex PCR. The sample has tens of thousands of clones, around 83% seen once. The V gene's germline CDR1 is SGDLS and CDR2 YYNGEE. Trimming cost V 4 bases and J 10 bases; bases outside gene matches: 12. This CDR3 is built from 15 residues. Comment on this clone: Its antigen is as yet unknown.

The chain has TRBV9 and TRBJ2-1, with 9 positions matching TRBD1. The source of this sequence is a female donor of 60 years or more with stage II squamous cell lung carcinoma. The material sequenced was peripheral blood, taken before any cancer treatment. CDR3 sequence (DNA): TGTGCCAGCAGCCCTTCTGGGACAGGGTTATTGGAGCAGTTCTTC. Translated: CASSPSGTGLLEQFF.